This T cell receptor (beta chain) stems from a study of beta chain features in type 1 diabetes. Background on the study: Across all samples, about 110,000,000 sorted cells were examined.

Every isolated RNA sample was fully reverse transcribed, so sequencing captured expressed TCRB transcripts. Measured with immunoSEQ multiplex PCR; TCRdb has only the in-frame clones, and not every one. Here the sample spans hundreds of thousands of clones, roughly 12% being singletons. Germline V gene lookup returns CDR1 LNHDA and CDR2 SQIVND (reference sequence). This CDR3 comprises 12 residues. Trimming stripped 7 bases from V and 9 bases from J, with 13 bases between. Donors contributed one heparinised blood draw apiece, averaging about 116 mL. This clone turned up a few times. Specimen: naive CD4+ T cells from blood. The chain links TRBV19 to TRBJ2-1; D is undetermined. This TCR came from a young man in good health. This CDR3 is CASTQADSEQFF. As DNA, the CDR3 is TGTGCCAGTACCCAGGCTGATAGTGAGCAGTTCTTC.